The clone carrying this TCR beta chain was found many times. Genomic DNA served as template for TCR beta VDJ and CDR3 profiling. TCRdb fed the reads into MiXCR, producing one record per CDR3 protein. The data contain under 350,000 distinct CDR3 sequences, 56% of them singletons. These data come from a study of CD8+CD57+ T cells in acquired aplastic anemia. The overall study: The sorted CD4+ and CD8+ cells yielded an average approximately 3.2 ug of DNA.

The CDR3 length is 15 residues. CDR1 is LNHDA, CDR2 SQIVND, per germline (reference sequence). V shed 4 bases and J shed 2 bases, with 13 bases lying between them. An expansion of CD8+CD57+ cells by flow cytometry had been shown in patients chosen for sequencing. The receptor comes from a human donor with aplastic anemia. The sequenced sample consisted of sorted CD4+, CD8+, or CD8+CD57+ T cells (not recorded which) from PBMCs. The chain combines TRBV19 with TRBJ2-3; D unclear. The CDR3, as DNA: TGTGCCAGTAGTAAGTGGGTCGAACCCACAGATACGCAGTATTTT. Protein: CASSKWVEPTDTQYF.